The clone carrying this T cell receptor (beta chain) was counted at least ten times. The antigen is undetermined. This record comes from a study of regulatory T cells in long-lasting Graves disease. Points from the study as a whole: Preferential use of TRBV28, TRBJ1-2 and TRBJ2-5 was seen in persistent disease.

The V gene lost 4 bases and the J gene lost 5 bases, with 17 bases spanning the gap. The germline V gene has CDR1 SGHTA and CDR2 FQGNSA. The CDR3 is made up of 15 amino acids. Both iRepertoire HTBI primers and Arm-PCR of CDR3 regions were used to build the TCR beta libraries. TCRdb reanalysed the multiplex PCR reads using MiXCR and keeps one entry per CDR3 protein. The sample yields hundreds of thousands of distinct CDR3 sequences, roughly 20% seen once. Sample time point: persistent/refractory GD, antithyroid drugs over 5 years with positive TRAb. The TCR library was made from RNA that had been extracted from PBMCs in TRIzol.

The V and J genes are TRBV7-2 and TRBJ2-5, with D perhaps TRBD2 (6 bases). The receptor comes from a female donor with Graves disease. The source material was peripheral blood mononuclear cells (PBMCs), sampled when the disease was refractory, from a patient treated with antithyroid drugs. CDR3 sequence reads: CASSYRSGRFETQYF. The CDR3 DNA reads as TGTGCCAGCAGCTATAGGTCCGGGAGATTCGAGACCCAGTACTTC. Using reference TRBV7-2 and TRBJ2-5 for the parts outside the CDR3, the full variable domain is GAGVSQSPSNKVTEKGKDVELRCDPISGHTALYWYRQSLGQGLEFLIYFQGNSAPDKSGLPSDRFSAERTGGSVSTLTIQRTQQEDSAVYLCASSYRSGRFETQYFGPGTRLLVL.